The rows below give T cell receptor beta chains drawn from one sample of a study of T and B cells in COVID-19 patients. Using its own MiXCR run on the multiplex PCR reads, TCRdb lists one record per CDR3 protein. The table has around 7,600 distinct CDR3 sequences, over 35% seen once. The sequencing input was blood. The receptor set was obtained from a human donor who had recovered from COVID-19. The CDR3 runs from the conserved cysteine through the conserved F or W. A D gene is named only where the DNA matches it firmly. Size values are once, few and many counts, or a class for expanded clones, and some rows have none.

d_gene: TRBD2; j_gene: TRBJ2-7; v_gene: TRBV7-6; abundance: NA; CDR3aa: CASSLEYGLSGGTYEQYF; CDR3nt: TGTGCCAGCAGCTTAGAATACGGACTTAGCGGGGGGACCTACGAGCAGTACTTC
d_gene: NA; j_gene: TRBJ2-3; v_gene: TRBV29-1; abundance: medium-sized; CDR3aa: CSVERDRENPTDTQYF; CDR3nt: TGCAGCGTTGAGAGAGACAGAGAGAATCCCACAGATACGCAGTATTTT
d_gene: TRBD1; j_gene: TRBJ1-2; v_gene: TRBV19; abundance: NA; CDR3aa: CATTTGFYGYTF; CDR3nt: TGTGCCACCACGACAGGGTTCTATGGCTACACCTTC
d_gene: NA; j_gene: TRBJ1-2; v_gene: TRBV27; abundance: few; CDR3aa: CASSPPGSPYYGYTF; CDR3nt: TGTGCCAGCAGTCCACCAGGCAGCCCCTACTATGGCTACACCTTC
d_gene: NA; j_gene: TRBJ1-1; v_gene: TRBV27; abundance: few; CDR3aa: CASTSVGGNTEAFF; CDR3nt: TGTGCCAGCACCTCAGTCGGGGGTAACACTGAAGCTTTCTTT
d_gene: TRBD2; j_gene: TRBJ2-1; v_gene: TRBV6-5; abundance: NA; CDR3aa: CASRFGGGTGDEQFF; CDR3nt: TGTGCCAGCCGATTCGGGGGGGGCACCGGGGATGAGCAGTTCTTC
d_gene: TRBD1; j_gene: TRBJ1-2; v_gene: TRBV29-1; abundance: few; CDR3aa: CSVEAGGWGYTF; CDR3nt: TGCAGCGTTGAAGCAGGGGGCTGGGGCTACACCTTC
d_gene: TRBD1; j_gene: TRBJ1-5; v_gene: TRBV19; abundance: NA; CDR3aa: CASSTQGGGQPQHF; CDR3nt: TGTGCCAGTAGTACCCAGGGGGGTGGGCAGCCCCAGCATTTT
d_gene: NA; j_gene: TRBJ1-5; v_gene: TRBV27; abundance: few; CDR3aa: CASSTIGSGTARQPQHF; CDR3nt: TGTGCCAGCAGTACGATCGGCAGTGGTACGGCGCGGCAGCCCCAGCATTTT
d_gene: TRBD1; j_gene: TRBJ2-1; v_gene: TRBV6-1; abundance: few; CDR3aa: CATENHRGQNEQFF; CDR3nt: TGTGCCACCGAGAACCACAGGGGGCAGAATGAGCAGTTCTTC
d_gene: NA; j_gene: TRBJ1-5; v_gene: TRBV6-1; abundance: NA; CDR3aa: CASSSRGDTNQPQHF; CDR3nt: TGTGCCAGCAGTAGCCGCGGGGATACGAATCAGCCCCAGCATTTT
d_gene: NA; j_gene: TRBJ1-2; v_gene: TRBV6-5; abundance: NA; CDR3aa: CASSRTVGGTYGYTF; CDR3nt: TGTGCCAGCAGCAGGACCGTTGGGGGGACCTATGGCTACACCTTC
d_gene: NA; j_gene: TRBJ2-5; v_gene: TRBV12-3/TRBV12-4; abundance: medium-sized; CDR3aa: CASSWGGGRETQYF; CDR3nt: TGTGCCAGCAGTTGGGGGGGGGGGCGCGAGACCCAGTACTTC
d_gene: NA; j_gene: TRBJ2-2; v_gene: TRBV19; abundance: medium-sized; CDR3aa: CASSSNRVLGELFF; CDR3nt: TGTGCCAGTAGTAGTAACAGGGTCCTCGGGGAGCTGTTTTTT
d_gene: NA; j_gene: TRBJ1-5; v_gene: TRBV19; abundance: few; CDR3aa: CASSKDGGAQPQHF; CDR3nt: TGTGCCAGTAGTAAGGACGGGGGTGCTCAGCCCCAGCATTTT
d_gene: NA; j_gene: TRBJ1-6; v_gene: TRBV10-2; abundance: NA; CDR3aa: CASSESRGAGNNSPLHF; CDR3nt: TGCGCCAGCAGTGAGTCTCGGGGGGCTGGGAACAATTCACCCCTCCACTTT
d_gene: NA; j_gene: TRBJ2-5; v_gene: TRBV19; abundance: few; CDR3aa: CASSNAGETQYF; CDR3nt: TGTGCCAGTAGTAATGCAGGGGAGACCCAGTACTTC
d_gene: TRBD1; j_gene: TRBJ1-5; v_gene: TRBV27; abundance: NA; CDR3aa: CASRPPGTANQPQHF; CDR3nt: TGTGCCAGCAGACCCCCCGGGACAGCGAATCAGCCCCAGCATTTT
d_gene: NA; j_gene: TRBJ2-2; v_gene: TRBV6-5; abundance: NA; CDR3aa: CASRGLDTGELFF; CDR3nt: TGTGCCAGCAGGGGCCTGGACACCGGGGAGCTGTTTTTT
d_gene: TRBD1; j_gene: TRBJ1-3; v_gene: TRBV6-1; abundance: NA; CDR3aa: CASSPQGASGNTIYF; CDR3nt: TGTGCCAGCAGTCCACAGGGGGCTTCTGGAAACACCATATATTTT
d_gene: TRBD1; j_gene: TRBJ1-6; v_gene: TRBV18; abundance: once; CDR3aa: CASSPVRGQGSNSPLHF; CDR3nt: TGTGCCAGCTCACCGGTCCGTGGACAGGGGTCGAATTCACCCCTCCACTTT
d_gene: NA; j_gene: TRBJ2-5; v_gene: TRBV18; abundance: NA; CDR3aa: CASSRAAQETQYF; CDR3nt: TGTGCCAGCTCACGGGCAGCCCAAGAGACCCAGTACTTC
d_gene: NA; j_gene: TRBJ2-2; v_gene: TRBV27; abundance: medium-sized; CDR3aa: CASRAGQVIGTGELFF; CDR3nt: TGTGCCAGCAGAGCGGGACAGGTTATCGGGACCGGGGAGCTGTTTTTT
d_gene: NA; j_gene: TRBJ1-5; v_gene: TRBV6-6; abundance: NA; CDR3aa: CASTKGSSNQPQHF; CDR3nt: TGTGCCAGCACCAAGGGATCCAGCAATCAGCCCCAGCATTTT
d_gene: NA; j_gene: TRBJ1-2; v_gene: TRBV5-5; abundance: NA; CDR3aa: CASSRPGFNYGYTF; CDR3nt: TGTGCCAGCAGCCGACCAGGATTTAACTATGGCTACACCTTC
d_gene: TRBD2; j_gene: TRBJ2-3; v_gene: TRBV6-2/TRBV6-3; abundance: NA; CDR3aa: CASKRGVTDTQYF; CDR3nt: TGTGCCAGCAAGCGGGGGGTGACAGATACGCAGTATTTT
d_gene: TRBD2; j_gene: TRBJ2-3; v_gene: TRBV10-3; abundance: NA; CDR3aa: CAISESRAGEPTDTQYF; CDR3nt: TGTGCCATCAGTGAGTCTCGAGCGGGGGAGCCCACAGATACGCAGTATTTT
d_gene: TRBD1; j_gene: TRBJ2-2; v_gene: TRBV19; abundance: medium-sized; CDR3aa: CASSFLPGQGTGELFF; CDR3nt: TGTGCCAGTAGTTTTTTACCGGGACAGGGGACCGGGGAGCTGTTTTTT
d_gene: NA; j_gene: TRBJ2-3; v_gene: TRBV6-5; abundance: few; CDR3aa: CASSYGAVDTQYF; CDR3nt: TGTGCCAGCAGTTACGGGGCAGTAGATACGCAGTATTTT
d_gene: TRBD1; j_gene: TRBJ1-2; v_gene: TRBV6-5; abundance: few; CDR3aa: CASSPTGDYGYTF; CDR3nt: TGTGCCAGCAGCCCGACAGGGGACTATGGCTACACCTTC
d_gene: NA; j_gene: TRBJ1-2; v_gene: TRBV7-2; abundance: NA; CDR3aa: CASSLSTGYYGYTF; CDR3nt: TGTGCCAGCAGCTTATCTACAGGGTACTATGGCTACACCTTC
d_gene: TRBD2; j_gene: TRBJ2-2; v_gene: TRBV7-2; abundance: NA; CDR3aa: CASSLAGGHGELFF; CDR3nt: TGTGCCAGCAGCCTAGCGGGGGGGCACGGGGAGCTGTTTTTT
d_gene: NA; j_gene: TRBJ2-2; v_gene: TRBV6-5; abundance: NA; CDR3aa: CASSAGTSNTGELFF; CDR3nt: TGTGCCAGCAGCGCCGGGACATCGAACACCGGGGAGCTGTTTTTT
d_gene: NA; j_gene: TRBJ2-2; v_gene: TRBV4-3; abundance: NA; CDR3aa: CASSQEPGTGELFF; CDR3nt: TGCGCCAGCAGCCAAGAACCGGGCACCGGGGAGCTGTTTTTT
d_gene: NA; j_gene: TRBJ1-3; v_gene: TRBV6-1; abundance: NA; CDR3aa: CASMKGQGTGNTIYF; CDR3nt: TGTGCCAGCATGAAGGGGCAGGGCACTGGAAACACCATATATTTT
d_gene: NA; j_gene: TRBJ2-5; v_gene: TRBV6-5; abundance: NA; CDR3aa: CASSYSGQDQETQYF; CDR3nt: TGTGCCAGCAGTTACTCGGGCCAGGACCAAGAGACCCAGTACTTC
d_gene: NA; j_gene: TRBJ2-2; v_gene: TRBV6-5; abundance: medium-sized; CDR3aa: CASSDDREARDTGELFF; CDR3nt: TGTGCCAGCAGCGACGATAGGGAGGCGAGGGACACCGGGGAGCTGTTTTTT
d_gene: NA; j_gene: TRBJ1-2; v_gene: TRBV24-1; abundance: NA; CDR3aa: CATSDSPSMGYTF; CDR3nt: TGTGCCACCAGTGATTCGCCCTCTATGGGCTACACCTTC
d_gene: NA; j_gene: TRBJ2-2; v_gene: TRBV19; abundance: medium-sized; CDR3aa: CASSIGTSNTGELFF; CDR3nt: TGTGCCAGTAGTATTGGGACATCGAACACCGGGGAGCTGTTTTTT
d_gene: NA; j_gene: TRBJ2-7; v_gene: TRBV5-5; abundance: few; CDR3aa: CASSLASGRNPYEQYF; CDR3nt: TGTGCCAGCAGCTTGGCGTCGGGGCGGAATCCCTACGAGCAGTACTTC
d_gene: NA; j_gene: TRBJ2-1; v_gene: TRBV7-9; abundance: NA; CDR3aa: CASSLGAGAYNEQFF; CDR3nt: TGTGCCAGCAGCTTAGGGGCGGGGGCTTACAATGAGCAGTTCTTC
d_gene: TRBD2; j_gene: TRBJ2-1; v_gene: TRBV27; abundance: medium-sized; CDR3aa: CASSGGAGYNEQFF; CDR3nt: TGTGCCAGCAGCGGGGGGGCAGGCTACAATGAGCAGTTCTTC
d_gene: NA; j_gene: TRBJ2-2; v_gene: TRBV24-1; abundance: NA; CDR3aa: CATSDPGQTGELFF; CDR3nt: TGTGCCACCAGTGACCCCGGACAGACCGGGGAGCTGTTTTTT
d_gene: NA; j_gene: TRBJ2-3; v_gene: TRBV7-9; abundance: few; CDR3aa: CASSLGRHPTDTQYF; CDR3nt: TGTGCCAGCAGCTTGGGACGCCACCCCACAGATACGCAGTATTTT
d_gene: NA; j_gene: TRBJ1-4; v_gene: TRBV6-1; abundance: NA; CDR3aa: CASSPVGTVNEKLFF; CDR3nt: TGTGCCAGCAGCCCAGTTGGGACCGTTAATGAAAAACTGTTTTTT
d_gene: NA; j_gene: TRBJ2-2; v_gene: TRBV19; abundance: medium-sized; CDR3aa: CASLGAQTGELFF; CDR3nt: TGTGCCAGTCTGGGGGCGCAGACCGGGGAGCTGTTTTTT
d_gene: TRBD1; j_gene: TRBJ2-3; v_gene: TRBV6-6; abundance: NA; CDR3aa: CASSYAGQGSTDTQYF; CDR3nt: TGTGCCAGCAGTTACGCCGGACAGGGCAGCACAGATACGCAGTATTTT
d_gene: TRBD2; j_gene: TRBJ2-3; v_gene: TRBV19; abundance: medium-sized; CDR3aa: CASSMGGRTSGFTDTQYF; CDR3nt: TGTGCCAGTAGTATGGGGGGGAGGACTAGCGGGTTCACAGATACGCAGTATTTT
d_gene: NA; j_gene: TRBJ2-6; v_gene: TRBV6-1; abundance: NA; CDR3aa: CASSATVASGANVLTF; CDR3nt: TGTGCCAGCAGTGCGACAGTGGCCTCTGGGGCCAACGTCCTGACTTTC
d_gene: NA; j_gene: TRBJ2-5; v_gene: TRBV11-3; abundance: medium-sized; CDR3aa: CASSTRQGRGETQYF; CDR3nt: TGTGCCAGCAGCACTCGACAGGGACGGGGGGAGACCCAGTACTTC
d_gene: NA; j_gene: TRBJ1-5; v_gene: TRBV19; abundance: NA; CDR3aa: CASSRRTDISNQPQHF; CDR3nt: TGTGCCAGTAGTCGCCGGACAGATATTAGCAATCAGCCCCAGCATTTT
d_gene: NA; j_gene: TRBJ2-7; v_gene: TRBV30; abundance: NA; CDR3aa: CAWYDAGEQYF; CDR3nt: TGTGCCTGGTACGACGCGGGCGAGCAGTACTTC
d_gene: NA; j_gene: TRBJ1-3; v_gene: TRBV19; abundance: NA; CDR3aa: CASGTNGDSGNTIYF; CDR3nt: TGTGCCAGCGGGACAAACGGAGACTCTGGAAACACCATATATTTT
d_gene: NA; j_gene: TRBJ1-4; v_gene: TRBV7-6; abundance: NA; CDR3aa: CASSRQASNEKLFF; CDR3nt: TGTGCCAGCAGCAGACAGGCGTCTAATGAAAAACTGTTTTTT
d_gene: NA; j_gene: TRBJ2-5; v_gene: TRBV18; abundance: medium-sized; CDR3aa: CASSPRRSGTPDQETQYF; CDR3nt: TGTGCCAGCTCACCACGTCGGTCCGGGACACCCGACCAAGAGACCCAGTACTTC
d_gene: NA; j_gene: TRBJ1-2; v_gene: TRBV27; abundance: NA; CDR3aa: CASTTLRSGTNYGYTF; CDR3nt: TGTGCCAGCACTACACTCCGAAGCGGGACTAACTATGGCTACACCTTC
d_gene: NA; j_gene: TRBJ2-7; v_gene: TRBV12-3/TRBV12-4; abundance: once; CDR3aa: CASSFGGREQYF; CDR3nt: TGTGCCAGCAGTTTCGGGGGCCGCGAGCAGTACTTC